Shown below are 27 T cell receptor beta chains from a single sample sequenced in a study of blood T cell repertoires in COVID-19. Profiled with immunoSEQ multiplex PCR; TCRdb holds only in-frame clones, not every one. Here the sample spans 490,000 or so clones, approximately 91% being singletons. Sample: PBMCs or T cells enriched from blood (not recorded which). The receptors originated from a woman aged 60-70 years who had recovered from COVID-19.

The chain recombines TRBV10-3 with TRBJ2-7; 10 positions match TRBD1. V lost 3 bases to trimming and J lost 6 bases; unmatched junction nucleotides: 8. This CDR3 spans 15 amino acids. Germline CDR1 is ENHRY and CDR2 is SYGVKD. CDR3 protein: CAISDRGTGEAEQYV. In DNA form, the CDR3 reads TGTGCCATCAGTGACCGAGGGACAGGGGAGGCCGAGCAGTACGTC.

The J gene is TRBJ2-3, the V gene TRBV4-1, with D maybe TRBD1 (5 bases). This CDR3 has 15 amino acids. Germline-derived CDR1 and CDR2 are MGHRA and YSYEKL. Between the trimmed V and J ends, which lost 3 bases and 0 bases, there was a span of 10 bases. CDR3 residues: CASSHRTHSTDTQYF. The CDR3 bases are TGCGCCAGCAGCCATCGGACACATAGCACAGATACGCAGTATTTT.

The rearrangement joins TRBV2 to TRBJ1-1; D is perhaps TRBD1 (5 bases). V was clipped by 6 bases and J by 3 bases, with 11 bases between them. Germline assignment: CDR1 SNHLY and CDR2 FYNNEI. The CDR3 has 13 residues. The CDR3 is CASRTGLDTEAFF. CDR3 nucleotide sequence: TGTGCCAGCAGGACGGGACTGGACACTGAAGCTTTCTTT.

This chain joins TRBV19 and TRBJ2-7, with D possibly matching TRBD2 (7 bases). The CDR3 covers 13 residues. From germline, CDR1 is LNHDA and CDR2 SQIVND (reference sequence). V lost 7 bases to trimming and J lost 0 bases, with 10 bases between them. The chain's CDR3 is CASKGGDSYEQYF. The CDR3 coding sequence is TGTGCCAGTAAAGGGGGGGACTCCTACGAGCAGTACTTC. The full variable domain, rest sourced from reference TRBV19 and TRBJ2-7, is DGGITQSPKYLFRKEGQNVTLSCEQNLNHDAMYWYRQDPGQGLRLIYYSQIVNDFQKGDIAEGYSVSREKKESFPLTVTSAQKNPTAFYLCASKGGDSYEQYFGPGTRLTVT.

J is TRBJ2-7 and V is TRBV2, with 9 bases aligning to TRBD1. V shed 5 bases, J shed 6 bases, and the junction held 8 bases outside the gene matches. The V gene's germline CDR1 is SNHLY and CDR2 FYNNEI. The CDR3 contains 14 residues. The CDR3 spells CASSRNRGRSEQYV. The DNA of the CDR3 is TGTGCCAGCAGTCGGAACAGGGGGCGATCCGAGCAGTACGTC.

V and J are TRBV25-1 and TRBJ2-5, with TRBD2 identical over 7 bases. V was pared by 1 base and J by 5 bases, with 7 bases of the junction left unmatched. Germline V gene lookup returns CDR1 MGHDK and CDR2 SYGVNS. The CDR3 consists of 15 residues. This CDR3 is CASSELGVGGETQYF. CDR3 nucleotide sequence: TGTGCCAGCAGTGAATTGGGGGTCGGGGGGGAGACCCAGTACTTC. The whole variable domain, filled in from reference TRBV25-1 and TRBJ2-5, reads EADIYQTPRYLVIGTGKKITLECSQTMGHDKMYWYQQDPGMELHLIHYSYGVNSTEKGDLSSESTVSRIRTEHFPLTLESARPSHTSQYLCASSELGVGGETQYFGPGTRLLVL.

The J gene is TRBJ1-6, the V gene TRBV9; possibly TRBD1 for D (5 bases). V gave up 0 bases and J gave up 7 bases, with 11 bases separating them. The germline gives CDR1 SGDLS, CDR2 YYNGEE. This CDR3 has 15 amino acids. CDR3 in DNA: TGTGCCAGCAGCGTAGTGGCAGGGTACAATTCACCCCTCCACTTT. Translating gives CASSVVAGYNSPLHF. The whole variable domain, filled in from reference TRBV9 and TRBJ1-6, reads DSGVTQTPKHLITATGQRVTLRCSPRSGDLSVYWYQQSLDQGLQFLIQYYNGEERAKGNILERFSAQQFPDLHSELNLSSLELGDSALYFCASSVVAGYNSPLHFGNGTRLTVT.

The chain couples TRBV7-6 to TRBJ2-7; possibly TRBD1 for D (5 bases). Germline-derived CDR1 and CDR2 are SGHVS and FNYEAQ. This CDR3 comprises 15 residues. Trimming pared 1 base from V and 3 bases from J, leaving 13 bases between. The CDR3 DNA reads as TGTGCCAGCAGCTTAGGTCCAGGGAAATACTACGAGCAGTACTTC. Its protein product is CASSLGPGKYYEQYF. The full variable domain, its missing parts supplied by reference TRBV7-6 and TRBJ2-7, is GAGVSQSPRYKVTKRGQDVALRCDPISGHVSLYWYRQALGQGPEFLTYFNYEAQQDKSGLPNDRFSAERPEGSISTLTIQRTEQRDSAMYRCASSLGPGKYYEQYFGPGTRLTVT.

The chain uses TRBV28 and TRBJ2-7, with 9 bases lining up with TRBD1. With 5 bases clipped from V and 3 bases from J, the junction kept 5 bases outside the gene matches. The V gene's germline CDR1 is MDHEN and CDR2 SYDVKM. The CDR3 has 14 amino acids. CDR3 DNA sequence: TGTGCCAGCAGTGGGGGACAGGGATTCTACGAGCAGTACTTC. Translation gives CASSGGQGFYEQYF.

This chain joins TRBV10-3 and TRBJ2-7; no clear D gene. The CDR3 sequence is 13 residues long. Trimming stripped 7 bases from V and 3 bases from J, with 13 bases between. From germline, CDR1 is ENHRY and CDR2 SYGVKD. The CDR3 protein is CAIKAEILYEQYF. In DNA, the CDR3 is TGTGCCATCAAGGCGGAAATCCTCTACGAGCAGTACTTC.

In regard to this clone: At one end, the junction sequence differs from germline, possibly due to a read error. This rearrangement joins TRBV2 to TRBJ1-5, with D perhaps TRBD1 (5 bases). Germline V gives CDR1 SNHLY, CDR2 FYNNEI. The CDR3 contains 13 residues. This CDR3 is CASSEDNNHPQHF. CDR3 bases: TGTGCCAGCAGTGAGGACAATAATCATCCCCAGCATTTT.

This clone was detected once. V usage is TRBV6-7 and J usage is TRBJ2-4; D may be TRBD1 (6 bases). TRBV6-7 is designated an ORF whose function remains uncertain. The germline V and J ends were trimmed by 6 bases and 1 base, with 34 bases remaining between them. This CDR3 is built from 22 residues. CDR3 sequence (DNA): TGTGCCAGCAGCCCACAGGGCTATGCTGCGGTCCCAATTTACTATGCCAAAAACATTCAGTACTTC. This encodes CASSPQGYAAVPIYYAKNIQYF.

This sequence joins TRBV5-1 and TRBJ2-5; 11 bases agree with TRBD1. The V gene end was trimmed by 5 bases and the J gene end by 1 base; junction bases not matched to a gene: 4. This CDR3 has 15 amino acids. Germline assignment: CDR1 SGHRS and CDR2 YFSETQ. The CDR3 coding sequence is TGCGCCAGCAGGCGTGGGACAGGGGGCCAAGAGACCCAGTACTTC. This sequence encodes CASRRGTGGQETQYF.

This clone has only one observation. The CDR3 DNA reads as TGCGCCAGCAGCTTGGAACGGGGGAGCACAGATACGCAGTATTTT. Encoded protein: CASSLERGSTDTQYF. The V gene is TRBV5-1, the J gene TRBJ2-3, with D maybe TRBD2 (6 bases). CDR1 is SGHRS, CDR2 YFSETQ, per germline. The V end was cut by 0 bases, the J end by 0 bases, with 8 bases between. CDR3 length: 15 amino acids.

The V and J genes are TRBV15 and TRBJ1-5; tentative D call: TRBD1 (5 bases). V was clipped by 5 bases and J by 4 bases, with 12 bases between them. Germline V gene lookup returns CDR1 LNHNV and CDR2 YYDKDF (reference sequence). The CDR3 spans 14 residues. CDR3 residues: CATSGADRNQPQHF. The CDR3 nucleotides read TGTGCCACCAGCGGGGCAGATCGAAATCAGCCCCAGCATTTT.

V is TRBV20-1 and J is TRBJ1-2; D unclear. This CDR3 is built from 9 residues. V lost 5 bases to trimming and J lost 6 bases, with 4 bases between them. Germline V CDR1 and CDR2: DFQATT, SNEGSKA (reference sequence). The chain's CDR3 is CSAQDGYTF. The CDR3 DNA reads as TGCAGTGCTCAGGATGGCTACACCTTC.

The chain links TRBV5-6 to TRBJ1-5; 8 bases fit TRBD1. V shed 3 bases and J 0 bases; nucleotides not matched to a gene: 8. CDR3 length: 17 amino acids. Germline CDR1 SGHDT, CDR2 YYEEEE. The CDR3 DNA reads TGTGCCAGCAGCTCGACGAAGACAGGGGTTAGCAATCAGCCCCAGCATTTT. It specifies CASSSTKTGVSNQPQHF. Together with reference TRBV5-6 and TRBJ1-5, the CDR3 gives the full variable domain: DAGVTQSPTHLIKTRGQQVTLRCSPKSGHDTVSWYQQALGQGPQFIFQYYEEEERQRGNFPDRFSGHQFPNYSSELNVNALLLGDSALYLCASSSTKTGVSNQPQHFGDGTRLSIL.

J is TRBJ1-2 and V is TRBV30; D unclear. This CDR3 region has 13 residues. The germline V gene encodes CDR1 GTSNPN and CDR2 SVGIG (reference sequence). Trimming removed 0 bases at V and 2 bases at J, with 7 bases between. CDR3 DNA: TGTGCCTGGAGTGTAGTAGAGAACTATGGCTACACCTTC. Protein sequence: CAWSVVENYGYTF.

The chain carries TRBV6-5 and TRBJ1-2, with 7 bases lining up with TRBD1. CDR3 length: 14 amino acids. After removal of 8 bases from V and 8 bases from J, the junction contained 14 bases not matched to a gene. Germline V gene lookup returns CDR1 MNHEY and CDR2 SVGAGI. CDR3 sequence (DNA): TGTGCCAGCGTTGGGGACTGGACAGGAGGAGGCTACACCTTC. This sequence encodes CASVGDWTGGGYTF.

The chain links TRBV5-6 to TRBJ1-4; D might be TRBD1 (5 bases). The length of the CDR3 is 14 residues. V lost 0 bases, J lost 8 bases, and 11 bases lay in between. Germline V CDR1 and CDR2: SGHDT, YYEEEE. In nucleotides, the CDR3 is TGTGCCAGCAGCTTGGGGGGCCTAGGAGAAAAACTGTTTTTT. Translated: CASSLGGLGEKLFF.

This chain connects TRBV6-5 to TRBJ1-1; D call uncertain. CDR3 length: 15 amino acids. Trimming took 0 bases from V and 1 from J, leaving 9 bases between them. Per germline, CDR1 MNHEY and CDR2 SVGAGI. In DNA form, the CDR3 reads TGTGCCAGCAGTTACTCGTGGGGAGGGAACACTGAAGCTTTCTTT. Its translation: CASSYSWGGNTEAFF.

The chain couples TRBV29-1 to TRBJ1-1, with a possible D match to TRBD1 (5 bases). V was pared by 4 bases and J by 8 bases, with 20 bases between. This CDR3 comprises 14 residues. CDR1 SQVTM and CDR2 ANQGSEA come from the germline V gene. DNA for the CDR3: TGCAGCGTTGGAGGTAAGGGACTCGGGCTCGAAGCTTTCTTT. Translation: CSVGGKGLGLEAFF.

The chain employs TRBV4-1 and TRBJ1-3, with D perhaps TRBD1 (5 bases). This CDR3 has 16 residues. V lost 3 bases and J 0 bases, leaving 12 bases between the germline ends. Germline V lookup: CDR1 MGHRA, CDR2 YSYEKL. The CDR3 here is CASSQTRTTSGNTIYF. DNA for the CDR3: TGCGCCAGCAGCCAGACTCGGACAACCTCTGGAAACACCATATATTTT.

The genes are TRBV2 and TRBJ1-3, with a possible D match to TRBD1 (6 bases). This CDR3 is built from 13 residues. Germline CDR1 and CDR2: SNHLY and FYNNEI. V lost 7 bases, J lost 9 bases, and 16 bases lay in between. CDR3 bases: TGTGCCAGCAAGGGGGAAAGGAAGGGCACCATATATTTT. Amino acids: CASKGERKGTIYF. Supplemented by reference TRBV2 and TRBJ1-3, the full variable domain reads EPEVTQTPSHQVTQMGQEVILRCVPISNHLYFYWYRQILGQKVEFLVSFYNNEISEKSEIFDDQFSVERPDGSNFTLKIRSTKLEDSAMYFCASKGERKGTIYFGEGSWLTVV.

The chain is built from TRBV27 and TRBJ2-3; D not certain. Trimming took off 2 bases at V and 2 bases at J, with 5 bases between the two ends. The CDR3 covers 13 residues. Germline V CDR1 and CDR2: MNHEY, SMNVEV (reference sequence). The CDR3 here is CASSLIYTDTQYF. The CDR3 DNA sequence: TGTGCCAGCAGTTTAATTTACACAGATACGCAGTATTTT.

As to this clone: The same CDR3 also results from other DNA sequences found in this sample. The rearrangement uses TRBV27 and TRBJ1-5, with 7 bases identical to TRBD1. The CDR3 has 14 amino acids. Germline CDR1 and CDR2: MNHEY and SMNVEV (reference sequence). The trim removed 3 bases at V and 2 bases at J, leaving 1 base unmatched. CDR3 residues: CASSFTGGNQPQHF. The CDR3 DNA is TGTGCCAGCAGTTTCACAGGGGGCAATCAGCCCCAGCATTTT.

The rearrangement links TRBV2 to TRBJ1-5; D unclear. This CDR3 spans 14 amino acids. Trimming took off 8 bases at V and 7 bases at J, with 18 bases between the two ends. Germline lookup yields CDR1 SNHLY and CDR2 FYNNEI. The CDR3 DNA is TGTGCCAGCGTGAGGTCGCCCTCCGGGCAGCCCCAGCATTTT. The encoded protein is CASVRSPSGQPQHF.